This TCR beta chain was recovered during a study of radiotherapy plus CTLA-4 blockade in lung cancer. Study overall: Of all patients, around 19% responded objectively and 30% to 35% showed disease control.

Chemo-refractory metastatic non-small-cell lung cancer patients were treated with focal radiation plus CTLA-4 blockade with ipilimumab. Using immunoSEQ multiplex PCR, the repertoire was profiled, and TCRdb retains in-frame clones only, with some absent. The repertoire holds 110,000 or so clones, 78% seen once, with about 5.2% in the top ten. In regard to this clone: Antigen: not known.

Study results and caveats: Early blood T cell clone dynamics, with interferon-beta, were reported to best predict response. In blood, tumor-derived TCR clones expanded after radiotherapy plus ipilimumab.

The germline V gene has CDR1 SEHNR and CDR2 FQNEAQ (reference sequence). The CDR3 is made up of 15 amino acids. Trimming took 4 bases from V and 6 from J, leaving 13 bases between them. Here the sequenced sample was peripheral blood, taken from a patient treated with radiotherapy plus ipilimumab. The clonotype comes from a human donor with non-small cell lung cancer who had a partial response to radiotherapy plus ipilimumab. The rearrangement links TRBV7-9 to TRBJ1-6; D possibly corresponds to TRBD1 (5 bases). CDR3 in amino acids: CASSSSARANSPLHF. CDR3 nucleotide sequence: TGTGCCAGCAGCTCGTCCGCCAGGGCTAATTCACCCCTCCACTTT. Variable domain in full (rest from reference TRBV7-9 and TRBJ1-6): DTGVSQNPRHKITKRGQNVTFRCDPISEHNRLYWYRQTLGQGPEFLTYFQNEAQLEKSRLLSDRFSAERPKGSFSTLEIQRTEQGDSAMYLCASSSSARANSPLHFGNGTRLTVT.